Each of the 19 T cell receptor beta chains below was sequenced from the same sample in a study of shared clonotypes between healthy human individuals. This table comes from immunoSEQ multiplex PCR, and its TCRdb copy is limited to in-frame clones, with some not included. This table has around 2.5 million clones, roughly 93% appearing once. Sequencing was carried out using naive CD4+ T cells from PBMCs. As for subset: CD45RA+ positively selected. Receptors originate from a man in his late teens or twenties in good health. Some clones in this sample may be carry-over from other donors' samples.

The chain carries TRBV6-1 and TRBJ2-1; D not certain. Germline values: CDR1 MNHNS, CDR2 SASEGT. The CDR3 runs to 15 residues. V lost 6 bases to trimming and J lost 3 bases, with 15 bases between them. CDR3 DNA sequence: TGTGCCAGCAGGCCTGATGAACGGATCTACAATGAGCAGTTCTTC. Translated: CASRPDERIYNEQFF.

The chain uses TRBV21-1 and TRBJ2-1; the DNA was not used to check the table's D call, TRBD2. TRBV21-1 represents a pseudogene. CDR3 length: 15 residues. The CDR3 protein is CASSKRVLLDNEQFF. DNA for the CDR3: TGTGCCAGCAGCAAGAGGGTCCTCCTAGACAATGAGCAGTTCTTC.

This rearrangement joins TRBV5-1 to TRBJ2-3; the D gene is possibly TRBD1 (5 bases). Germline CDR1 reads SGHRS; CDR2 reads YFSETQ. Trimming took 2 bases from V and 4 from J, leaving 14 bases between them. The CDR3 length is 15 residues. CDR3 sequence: CASSFGQGPSDTQYF. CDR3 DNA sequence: TGCGCCAGCAGCTTTGGTCAGGGCCCCTCAGATACGCAGTATTTT.

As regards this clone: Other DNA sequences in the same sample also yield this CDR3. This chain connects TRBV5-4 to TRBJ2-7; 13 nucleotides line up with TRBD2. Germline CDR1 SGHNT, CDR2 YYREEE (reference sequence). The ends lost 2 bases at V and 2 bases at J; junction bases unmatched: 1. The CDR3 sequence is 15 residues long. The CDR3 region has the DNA TGTGCCAGCAGCTTAGGGACTAGCGGGGCCTACGAGCAGTACTTC. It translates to CASSLGTSGAYEQYF. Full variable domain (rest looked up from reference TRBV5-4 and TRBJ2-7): ETGVTQSPTHLIKTRGQQVTLRCSSQSGHNTVSWYQQALGQGPQFIFQYYREEENGRGNFPPRFSGLQFPNYSSELNVNALELDDSALYLCASSLGTSGAYEQYFGPGTRLTVT.

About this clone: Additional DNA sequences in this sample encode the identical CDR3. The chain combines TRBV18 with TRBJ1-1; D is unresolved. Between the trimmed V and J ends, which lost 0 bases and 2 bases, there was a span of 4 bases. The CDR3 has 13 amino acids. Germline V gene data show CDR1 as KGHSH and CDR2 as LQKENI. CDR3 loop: CASSPPGNTEAFF. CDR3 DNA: TGTGCCAGCTCACCACCTGGAAACACTGAAGCTTTCTTT.

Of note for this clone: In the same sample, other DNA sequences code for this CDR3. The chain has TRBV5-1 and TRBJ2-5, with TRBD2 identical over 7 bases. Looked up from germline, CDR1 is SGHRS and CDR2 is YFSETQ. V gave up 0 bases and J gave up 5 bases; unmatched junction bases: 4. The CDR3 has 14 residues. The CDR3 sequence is CASSLAGGWETQYF. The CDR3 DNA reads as TGCGCCAGCAGCTTGGCGGGGGGATGGGAGACCCAGTACTTC.

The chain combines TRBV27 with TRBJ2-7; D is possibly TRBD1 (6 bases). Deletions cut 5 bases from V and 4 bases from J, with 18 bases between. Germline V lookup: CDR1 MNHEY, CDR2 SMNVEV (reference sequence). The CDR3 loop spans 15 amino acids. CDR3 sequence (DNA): TGTGCCAGCAGTCTGGGATGGGACACTTCGTACGAGCAGTACTTC. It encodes CASSLGWDTSYEQYF.

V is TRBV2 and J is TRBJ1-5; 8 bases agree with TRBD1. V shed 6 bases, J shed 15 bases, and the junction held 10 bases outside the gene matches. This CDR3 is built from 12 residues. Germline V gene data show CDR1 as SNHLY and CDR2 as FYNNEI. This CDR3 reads CASRGDRTVGHF. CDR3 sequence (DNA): TGTGCCAGCAGGGGGGACAGGACCGTTGGGCATTTT.

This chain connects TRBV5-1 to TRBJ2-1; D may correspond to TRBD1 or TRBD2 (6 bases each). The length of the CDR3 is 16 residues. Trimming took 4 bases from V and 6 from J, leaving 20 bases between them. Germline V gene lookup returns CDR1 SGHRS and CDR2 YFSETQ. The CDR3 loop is CASSRTTPGARNEQFF. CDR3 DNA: TGCGCCAGCAGCAGGACTACTCCGGGGGCCCGCAATGAGCAGTTCTTC.

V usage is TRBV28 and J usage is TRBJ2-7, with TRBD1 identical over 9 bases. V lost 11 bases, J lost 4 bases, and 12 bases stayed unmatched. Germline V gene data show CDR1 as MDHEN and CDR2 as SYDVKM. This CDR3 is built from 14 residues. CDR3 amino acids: CASRSGTGIYEQYF. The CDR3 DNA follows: TGTGCCTCACGGAGCGGGACAGGGATTTACGAGCAGTACTTC. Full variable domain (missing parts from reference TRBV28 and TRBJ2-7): DVKVTQSSRYLVKRTGEKVFLECVQDMDHENMFWYRQDPGLGLRLIYFSYDVKMKEKGDIPEGYSVSREKKERFSLILESASTNQTSMYLCASRSGTGIYEQYFGPGTRLTVT.

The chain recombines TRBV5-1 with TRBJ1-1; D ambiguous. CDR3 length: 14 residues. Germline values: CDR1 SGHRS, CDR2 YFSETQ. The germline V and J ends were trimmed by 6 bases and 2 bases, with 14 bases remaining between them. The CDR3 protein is CASTNGRPNTEAFF. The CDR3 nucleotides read TGCGCCAGCACCAACGGCAGGCCTAACACTGAAGCTTTCTTT.

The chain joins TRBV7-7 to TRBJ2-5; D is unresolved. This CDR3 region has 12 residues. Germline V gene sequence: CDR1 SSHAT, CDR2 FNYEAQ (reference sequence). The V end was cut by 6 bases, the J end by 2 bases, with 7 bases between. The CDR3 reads CASRPLQETQYF. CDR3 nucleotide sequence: TGTGCCAGCAGGCCTTTGCAAGAGACCCAGTACTTC. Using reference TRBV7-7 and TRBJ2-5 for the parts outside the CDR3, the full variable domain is GAGVSQSPRYKVTKRGQDVTLRCDPISSHATLYWYQQALGQGPEFLTYFNYEAQPDKSGLPSDRFSAERPEGSISTLTIQRTEQRDSAMYRCASRPLQETQYFGPGTRLLVL.

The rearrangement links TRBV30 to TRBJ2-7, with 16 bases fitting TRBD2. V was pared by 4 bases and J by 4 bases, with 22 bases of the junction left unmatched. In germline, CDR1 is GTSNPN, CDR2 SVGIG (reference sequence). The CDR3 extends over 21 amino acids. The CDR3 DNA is TGTGCCTGGAAGCGGGGACTAGCGGGAGGGTTGGCTAATTTTGCCTATTACGAGCAGTACTTC. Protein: CAWKRGLAGGLANFAYYEQYF.

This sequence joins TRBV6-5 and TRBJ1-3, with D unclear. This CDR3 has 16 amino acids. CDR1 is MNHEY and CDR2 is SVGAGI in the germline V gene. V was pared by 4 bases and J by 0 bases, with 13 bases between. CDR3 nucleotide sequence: TGTGCCAGCAGTTCCCTTTCGGGAAGCTCTGGAAACACCATATATTTT. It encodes CASSSLSGSSGNTIYF.

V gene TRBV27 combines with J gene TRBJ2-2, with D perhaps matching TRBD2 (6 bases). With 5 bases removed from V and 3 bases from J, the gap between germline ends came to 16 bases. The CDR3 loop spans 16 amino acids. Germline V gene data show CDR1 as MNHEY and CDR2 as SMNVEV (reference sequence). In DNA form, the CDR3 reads TGTGCCAGCAGTCCCCTAGGGACGGGAGACACCGGGGAGCTGTTTTTT. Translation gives CASSPLGTGDTGELFF.

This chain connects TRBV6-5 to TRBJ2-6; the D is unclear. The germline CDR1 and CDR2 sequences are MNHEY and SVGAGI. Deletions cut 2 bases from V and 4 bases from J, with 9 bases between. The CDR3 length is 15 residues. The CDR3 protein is CASSYNWAGANVLTF. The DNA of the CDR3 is TGTGCCAGCAGTTACAATTGGGCGGGGGCCAACGTCCTGACTTTC.

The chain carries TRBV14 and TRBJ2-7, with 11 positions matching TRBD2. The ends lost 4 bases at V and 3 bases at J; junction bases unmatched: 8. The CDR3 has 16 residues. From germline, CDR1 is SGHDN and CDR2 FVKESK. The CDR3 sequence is CASSRAPGLADYEQYF. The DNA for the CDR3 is TGTGCCAGCAGCCGGGCCCCGGGACTAGCGGACTACGAGCAGTACTTC.

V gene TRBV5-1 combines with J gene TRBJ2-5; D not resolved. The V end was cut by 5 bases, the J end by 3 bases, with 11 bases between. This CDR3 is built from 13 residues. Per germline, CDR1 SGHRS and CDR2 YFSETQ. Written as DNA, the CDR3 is TGCGCCAGCAGTCAGGATTGGAAAGAGACCCAGTACTTC. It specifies CASSQDWKETQYF.

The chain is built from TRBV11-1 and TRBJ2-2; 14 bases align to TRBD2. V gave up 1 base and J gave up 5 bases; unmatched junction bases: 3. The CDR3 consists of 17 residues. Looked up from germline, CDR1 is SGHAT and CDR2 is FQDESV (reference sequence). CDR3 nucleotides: TGTGCCAGCAGCTTAGGGACTAGCGGGAGGCTAACCGGGGAGCTGTTTTTT. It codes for CASSLGTSGRLTGELFF.